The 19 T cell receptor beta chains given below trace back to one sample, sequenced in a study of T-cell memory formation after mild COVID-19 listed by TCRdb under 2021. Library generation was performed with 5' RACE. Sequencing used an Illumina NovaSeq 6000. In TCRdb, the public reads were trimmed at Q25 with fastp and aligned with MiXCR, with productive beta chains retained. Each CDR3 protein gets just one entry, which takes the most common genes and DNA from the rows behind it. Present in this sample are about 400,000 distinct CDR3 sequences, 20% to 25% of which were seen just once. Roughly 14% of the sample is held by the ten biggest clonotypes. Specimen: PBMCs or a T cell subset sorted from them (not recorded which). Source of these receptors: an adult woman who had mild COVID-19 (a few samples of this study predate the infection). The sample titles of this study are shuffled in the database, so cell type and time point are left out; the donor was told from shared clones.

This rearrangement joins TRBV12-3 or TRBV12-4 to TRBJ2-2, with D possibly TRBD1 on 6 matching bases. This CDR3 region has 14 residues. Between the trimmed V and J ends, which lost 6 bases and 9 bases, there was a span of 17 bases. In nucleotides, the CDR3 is TGTGCCAGCAGGAAGGAACAGGGTACCTGGGAGCTGTTTTTT. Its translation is CASRKEQGTWELFF.

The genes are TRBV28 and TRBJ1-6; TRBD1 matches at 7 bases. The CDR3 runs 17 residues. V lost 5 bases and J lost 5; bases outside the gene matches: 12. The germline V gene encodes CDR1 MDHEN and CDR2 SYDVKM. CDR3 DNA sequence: TGTGCCAGCAGTGGGGTCCTGGCCGGGACAGATAATTCACCCCTCCACTTT. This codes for CASSGVLAGTDNSPLHF.

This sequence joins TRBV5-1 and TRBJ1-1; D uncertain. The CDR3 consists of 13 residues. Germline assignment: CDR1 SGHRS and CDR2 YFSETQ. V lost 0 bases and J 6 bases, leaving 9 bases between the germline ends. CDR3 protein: CASSLAGTAEAFF. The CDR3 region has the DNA TGCGCCAGCAGCTTGGCCGGAACAGCTGAAGCTTTCTTT.

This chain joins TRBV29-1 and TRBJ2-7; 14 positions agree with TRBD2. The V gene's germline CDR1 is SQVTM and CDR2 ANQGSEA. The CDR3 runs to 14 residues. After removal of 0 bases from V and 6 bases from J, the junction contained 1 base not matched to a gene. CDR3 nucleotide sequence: TGCAGCGTTGAAGAAGGACTAGCGGGAGGCGAGCAGTACTTC. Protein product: CSVEEGLAGGEQYF.

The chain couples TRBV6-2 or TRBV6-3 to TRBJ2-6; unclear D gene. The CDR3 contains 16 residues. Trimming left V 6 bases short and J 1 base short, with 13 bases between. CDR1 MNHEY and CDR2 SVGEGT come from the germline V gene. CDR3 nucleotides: TGTGCCAGCAGACGAGACGGTGTGTCTGGGGCCAACGTCCTGACTTTC. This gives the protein CASRRDGVSGANVLTF.

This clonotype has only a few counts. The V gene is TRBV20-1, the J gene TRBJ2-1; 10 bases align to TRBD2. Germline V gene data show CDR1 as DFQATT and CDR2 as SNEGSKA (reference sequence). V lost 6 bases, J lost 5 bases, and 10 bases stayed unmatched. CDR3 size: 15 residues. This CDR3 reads CSASPPLAGHNEQFF. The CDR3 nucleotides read TGCAGTGCCTCCCCTCCACTAGCGGGGCACAATGAGCAGTTCTTC.

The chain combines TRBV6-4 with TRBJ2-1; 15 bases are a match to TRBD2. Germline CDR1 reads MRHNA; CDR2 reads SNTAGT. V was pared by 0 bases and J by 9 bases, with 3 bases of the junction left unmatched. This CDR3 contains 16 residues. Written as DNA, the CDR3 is TGTGCCAGCAGTGACTCGGGACTAGCGGGAGGTGGTGAGCAGTTCTTC. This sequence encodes CASSDSGLAGGGEQFF.

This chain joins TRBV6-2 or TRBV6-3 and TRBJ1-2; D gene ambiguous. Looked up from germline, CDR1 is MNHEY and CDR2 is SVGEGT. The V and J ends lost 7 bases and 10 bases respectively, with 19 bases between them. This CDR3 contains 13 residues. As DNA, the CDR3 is TGTGCCAGCATAACAGACCCTCATGGGTACTACACCTTC. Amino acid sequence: CASITDPHGYYTF.

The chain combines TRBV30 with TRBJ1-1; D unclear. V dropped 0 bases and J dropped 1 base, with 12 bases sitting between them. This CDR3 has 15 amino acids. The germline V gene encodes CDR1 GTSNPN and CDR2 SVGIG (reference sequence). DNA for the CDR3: TGTGCCTGGAGTGTAAACCCGGACGGGAACACTGAAGCTTTCTTT. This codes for CAWSVNPDGNTEAFF.

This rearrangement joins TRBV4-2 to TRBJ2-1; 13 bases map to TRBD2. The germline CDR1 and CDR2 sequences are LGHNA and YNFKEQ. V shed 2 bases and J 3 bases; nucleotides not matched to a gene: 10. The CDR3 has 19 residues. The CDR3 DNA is TGTGCCAGCAGCCAAAGAATCGGGACTAGCGGGACAGACTACAATGAGCAGTTCTTC. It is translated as CASSQRIGTSGTDYNEQFF.

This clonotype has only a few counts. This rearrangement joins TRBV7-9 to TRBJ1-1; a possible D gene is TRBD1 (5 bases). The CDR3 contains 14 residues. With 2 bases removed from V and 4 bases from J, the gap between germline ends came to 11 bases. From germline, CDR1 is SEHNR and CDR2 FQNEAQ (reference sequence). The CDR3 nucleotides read TGTGCCAGCAGCTTACGGGGCTCGGCCACTGAAGCTTTCTTT. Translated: CASSLRGSATEAFF.

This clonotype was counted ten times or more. CDR3 loop: CASSPRVAGTNNEQFF. DNA for the CDR3: TGTGCCAGCAGCCCTCGGGTAGCGGGGACGAACAATGAGCAGTTCTTC. This rearrangement joins TRBV9 to TRBJ2-1; 8 nucleotides align to TRBD2. CDR3 length equals 16 residues. Germline CDR1 SGDLS, CDR2 YYNGEE. With V trimmed by 4 bases and J by 5 bases, 11 bases remained unmatched.

CDR3 region: CASSFDRGYRDTEAFF. DNA for the CDR3: TGTGCCAGCAGCTTTGACAGGGGTTATAGGGACACTGAAGCTTTCTTT. The chain combines TRBV7-9 with TRBJ1-1, with 8 positions matching TRBD1. With 3 bases clipped from V and 3 bases from J, the junction kept 9 bases outside the gene matches. The CDR3 extends over 16 amino acids. CDR1 SEHNR and CDR2 FQNEAQ come from the germline V gene (reference sequence).

In nucleotides, the CDR3 is TGTGCCAGCAGTTTGTTCTCCCCCGATACGCAGTATTTT. This encodes CASSLFSPDTQYF. This chain joins TRBV12-3 or TRBV12-4 and TRBJ2-3; no clear D gene. The length of the CDR3 is 13 residues. V lost 3 bases to trimming and J lost 6 bases, with 10 bases between them.

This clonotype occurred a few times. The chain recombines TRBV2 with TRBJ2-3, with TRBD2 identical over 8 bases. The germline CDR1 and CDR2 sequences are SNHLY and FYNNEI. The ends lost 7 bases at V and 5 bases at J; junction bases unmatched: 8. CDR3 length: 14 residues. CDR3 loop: CASIYGREKDTQYF. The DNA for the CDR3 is TGTGCCAGCATATACGGGAGGGAGAAAGATACGCAGTATTTT.

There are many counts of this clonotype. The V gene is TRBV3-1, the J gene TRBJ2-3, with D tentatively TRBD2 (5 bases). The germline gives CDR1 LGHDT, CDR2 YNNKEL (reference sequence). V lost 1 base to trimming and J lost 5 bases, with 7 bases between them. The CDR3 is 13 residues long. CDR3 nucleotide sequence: TGTGCCAGCAGCCAAGGAGGGAAAGATACGCAGTATTTT. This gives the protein CASSQGGKDTQYF.

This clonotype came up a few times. The CDR3 DNA sequence: TGTGCCACCATGCTCAGGGTCGGGGGAGAGACCCAGTACTTC. Translating gives CATMLRVGGETQYF. The chain combines TRBV7-8 with TRBJ2-5, with D possibly being TRBD2 (6 bases). Trimming left V 10 bases short and J 4 bases short, with 19 bases between. Germline lookup yields CDR1 SGHVS and CDR2 FQNEAQ. This CDR3 is 14 amino acids long.

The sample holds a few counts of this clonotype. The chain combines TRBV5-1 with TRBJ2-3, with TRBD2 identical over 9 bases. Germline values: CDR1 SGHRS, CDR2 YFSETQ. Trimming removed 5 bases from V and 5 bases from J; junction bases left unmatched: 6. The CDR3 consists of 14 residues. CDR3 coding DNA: TGCGCCAGCAGGATGGGCGGGAGGGAAGATACGCAGTATTTT. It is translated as CASRMGGREDTQYF.

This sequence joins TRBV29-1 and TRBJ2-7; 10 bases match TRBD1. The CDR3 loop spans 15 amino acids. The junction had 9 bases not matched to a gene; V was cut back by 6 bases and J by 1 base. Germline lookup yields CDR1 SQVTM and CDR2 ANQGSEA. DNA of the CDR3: TGCAGCGTGTCCTCCGGGACAGGGGTTTCCTACGAGCAGTACTTC. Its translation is CSVSSGTGVSYEQYF.